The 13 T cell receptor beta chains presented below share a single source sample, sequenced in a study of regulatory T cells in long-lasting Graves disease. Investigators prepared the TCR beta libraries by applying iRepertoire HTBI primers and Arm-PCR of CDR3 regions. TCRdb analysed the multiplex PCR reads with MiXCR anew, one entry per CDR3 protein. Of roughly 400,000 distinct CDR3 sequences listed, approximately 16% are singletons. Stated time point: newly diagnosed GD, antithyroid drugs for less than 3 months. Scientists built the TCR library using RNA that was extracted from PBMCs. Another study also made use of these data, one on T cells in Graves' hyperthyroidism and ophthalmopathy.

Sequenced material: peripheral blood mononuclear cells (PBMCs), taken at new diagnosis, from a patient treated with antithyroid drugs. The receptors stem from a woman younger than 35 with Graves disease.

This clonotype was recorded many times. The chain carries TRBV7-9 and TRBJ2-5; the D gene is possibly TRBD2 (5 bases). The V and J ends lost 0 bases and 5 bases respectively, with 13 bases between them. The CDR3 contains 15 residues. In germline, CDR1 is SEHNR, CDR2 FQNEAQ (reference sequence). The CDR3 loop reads CASSLAAPGGETQYF. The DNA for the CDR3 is TGTGCCAGCAGCTTAGCTGCCCCCGGCGGGGAGACCCAGTACTTC. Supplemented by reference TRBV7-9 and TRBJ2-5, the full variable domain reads DTGVSQNPRHKITKRGQNVTFRCDPISEHNRLYWYRQTLGQGPEFLTYFQNEAQLEKSRLLSDRFSAERPKGSFSTLEIQRTEQGDSAMYLCASSLAAPGGETQYFGPGTRLLVL.

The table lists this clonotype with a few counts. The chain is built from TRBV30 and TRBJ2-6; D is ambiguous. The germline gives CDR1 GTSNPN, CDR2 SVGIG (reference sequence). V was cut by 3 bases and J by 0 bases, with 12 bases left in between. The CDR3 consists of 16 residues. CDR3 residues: CAWSGPQVSGANVLTF. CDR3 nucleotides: TGTGCCTGGAGCGGCCCCCAGGTCTCTGGGGCCAACGTCCTGACTTTC. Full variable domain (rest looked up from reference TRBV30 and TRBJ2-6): SQTIHQWPATLVQPVGSPLSLECTVEGTSNPNLYWYRQAAGRGLQLLFYSVGIGQISSEVPQNLSASRPQDRQFILSSKKLLLSDSGFYLCAWSGPQVSGANVLTFGAGSRLTVL.

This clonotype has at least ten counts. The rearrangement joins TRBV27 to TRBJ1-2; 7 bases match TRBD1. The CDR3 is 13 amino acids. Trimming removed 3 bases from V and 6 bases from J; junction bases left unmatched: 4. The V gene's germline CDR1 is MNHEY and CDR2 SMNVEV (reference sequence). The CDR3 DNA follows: TGTGCCAGCAGTTTTTGGCAGGGGGATGGCTACACCTTC. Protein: CASSFWQGDGYTF.

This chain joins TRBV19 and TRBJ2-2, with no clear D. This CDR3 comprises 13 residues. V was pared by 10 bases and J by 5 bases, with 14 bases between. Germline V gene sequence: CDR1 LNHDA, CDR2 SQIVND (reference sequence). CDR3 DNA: TGTGCCACCAGGACCCCCTGGACCGGGGAGCTGTTTTTT. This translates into CATRTPWTGELFF.

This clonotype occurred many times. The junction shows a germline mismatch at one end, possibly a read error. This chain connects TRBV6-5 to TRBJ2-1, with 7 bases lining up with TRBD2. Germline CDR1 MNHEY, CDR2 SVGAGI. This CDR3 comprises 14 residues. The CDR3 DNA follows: TGTGCCAGCAGTTACTCGACTAGCTACGATGAGCAGTTCTTC. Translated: CASSYSTSYDEQFF.

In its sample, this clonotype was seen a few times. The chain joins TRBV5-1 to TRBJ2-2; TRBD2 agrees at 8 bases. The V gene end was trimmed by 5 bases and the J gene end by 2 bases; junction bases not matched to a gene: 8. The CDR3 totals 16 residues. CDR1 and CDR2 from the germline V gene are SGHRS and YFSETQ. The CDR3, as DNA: TGCGCCAGCAGAGTGGCGGGAGGCACCAACACCGGGGAGCTGTTTTTT. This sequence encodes CASRVAGGTNTGELFF.

DNA of the CDR3: TGTGCCAGCAAAGCAGGGGCCCACAATGAGCAGTTCTTC. It yields the protein CASKAGAHNEQFF. The V call is TRBV7-9, the J call TRBJ2-1, with D perhaps TRBD1 (6 bases). Germline V gene sequence: CDR1 SEHNR, CDR2 FQNEAQ (reference sequence). The V end was cut by 7 bases, the J end by 5 bases, with 12 bases between. This CDR3 spans 13 amino acids.

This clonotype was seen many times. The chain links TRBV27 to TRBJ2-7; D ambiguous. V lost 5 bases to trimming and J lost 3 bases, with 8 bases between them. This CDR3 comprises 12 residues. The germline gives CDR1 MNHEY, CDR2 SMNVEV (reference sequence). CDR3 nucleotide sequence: TGTGCCAGCAGTAATGGATTCTACGAGCAGTACTTC. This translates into CASSNGFYEQYF.

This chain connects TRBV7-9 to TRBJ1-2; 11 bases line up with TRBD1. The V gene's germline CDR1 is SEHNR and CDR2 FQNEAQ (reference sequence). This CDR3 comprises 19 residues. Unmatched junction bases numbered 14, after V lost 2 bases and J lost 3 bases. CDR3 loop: CASSLLETGTGGLDYGYTF. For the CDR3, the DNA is TGTGCCAGCAGCTTACTCGAAACCGGGACAGGGGGTTTAGACTATGGCTACACCTTC.

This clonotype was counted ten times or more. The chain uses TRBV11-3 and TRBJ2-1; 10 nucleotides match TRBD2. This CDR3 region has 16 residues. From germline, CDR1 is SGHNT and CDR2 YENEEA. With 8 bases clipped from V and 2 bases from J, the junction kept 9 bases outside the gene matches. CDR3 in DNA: TGTGCCAGCTATAGAAGCGGGAGGGCCACCTACAATGAGCAGTTCTTC. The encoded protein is CASYRSGRATYNEQFF.

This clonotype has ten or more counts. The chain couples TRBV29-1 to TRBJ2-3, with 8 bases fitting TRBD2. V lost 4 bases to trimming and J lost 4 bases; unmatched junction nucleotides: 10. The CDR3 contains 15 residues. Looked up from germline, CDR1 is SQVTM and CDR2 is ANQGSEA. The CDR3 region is CSVGSTTSDADTQYF. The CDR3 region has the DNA TGCAGCGTTGGTTCAACGACTAGCGACGCAGATACGCAGTATTTT.

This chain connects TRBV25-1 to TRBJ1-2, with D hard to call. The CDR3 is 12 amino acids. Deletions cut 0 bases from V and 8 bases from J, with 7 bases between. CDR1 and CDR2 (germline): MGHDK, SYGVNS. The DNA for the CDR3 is TGTGCCAGCAGTGAATACGGCGGGGGCTACACCTTC. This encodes CASSEYGGGYTF.

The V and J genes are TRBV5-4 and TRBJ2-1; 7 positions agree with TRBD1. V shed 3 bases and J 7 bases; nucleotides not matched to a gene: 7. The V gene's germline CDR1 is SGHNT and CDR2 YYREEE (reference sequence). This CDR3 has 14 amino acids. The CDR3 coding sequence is TGTGCCAGCAGCTCGAACAGGGGTCTGAATGAGCAGTTCTTC. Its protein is CASSSNRGLNEQFF.